The present entry profiles one T cell receptor beta chain with its context. The CDR3 runs 11 residues. Germline lookup yields CDR1 MDHEN and CDR2 SYDVKM. Sequenced by immunoSEQ multiplex PCR; TCRdb stores in-frame clones only, minus some. This sample carries roughly 290,000 clones, around 90% of them seen once, and the ten largest clones take around 1.7%. The sample belongs to a study of blood T cell repertoires in COVID-19. The cohort comprised adults aged about 18 to 100 years residing in 20 to 25 US areas. Participants' own reports of clinical history determined their cohort assignment. The chain couples TRBV28 to TRBJ2-2, with D possibly matching TRBD1 (6 bases). The sequenced sample was PBMCs or T cells enriched from blood (not recorded which). This TCR came from a woman younger than 35 with acute COVID-19. DNA for the CDR3: TGTGCGGGGGCTAACACCGGGGAGCTGTTTTTT. Its translation is CAGANTGELFF.